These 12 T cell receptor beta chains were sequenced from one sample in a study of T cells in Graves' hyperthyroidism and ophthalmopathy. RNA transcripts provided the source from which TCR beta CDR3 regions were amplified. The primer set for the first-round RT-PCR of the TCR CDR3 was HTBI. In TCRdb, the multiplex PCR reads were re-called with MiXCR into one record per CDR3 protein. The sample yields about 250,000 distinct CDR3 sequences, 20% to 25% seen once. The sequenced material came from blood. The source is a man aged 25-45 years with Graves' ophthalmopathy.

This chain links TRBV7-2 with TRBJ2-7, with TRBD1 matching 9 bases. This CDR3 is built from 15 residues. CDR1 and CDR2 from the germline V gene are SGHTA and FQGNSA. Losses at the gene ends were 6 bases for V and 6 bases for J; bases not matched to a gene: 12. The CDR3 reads CASRNLGQGFGEQYF. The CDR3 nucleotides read TGTGCCAGCAGAAACTTGGGACAGGGATTTGGCGAGCAGTACTTC.

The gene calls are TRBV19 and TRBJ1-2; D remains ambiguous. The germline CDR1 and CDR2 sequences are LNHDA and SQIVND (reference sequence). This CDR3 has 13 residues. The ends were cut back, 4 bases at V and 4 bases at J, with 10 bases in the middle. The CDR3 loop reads CASSKVSSYGYTF. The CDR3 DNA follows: TGTGCCAGTAGTAAAGTCAGCAGCTATGGCTACACCTTC.

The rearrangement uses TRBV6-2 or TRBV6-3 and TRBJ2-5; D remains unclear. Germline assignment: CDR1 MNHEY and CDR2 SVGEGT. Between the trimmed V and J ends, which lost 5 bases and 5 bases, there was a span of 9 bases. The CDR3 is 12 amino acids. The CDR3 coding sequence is TGTGCCAGCAGTAAACCCTACGAGACCCAGTACTTC. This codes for CASSKPYETQYF.

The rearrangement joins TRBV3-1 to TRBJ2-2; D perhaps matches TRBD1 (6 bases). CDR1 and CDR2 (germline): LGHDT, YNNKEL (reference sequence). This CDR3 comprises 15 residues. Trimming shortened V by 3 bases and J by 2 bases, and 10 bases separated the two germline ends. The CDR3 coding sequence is TGTGCCAGCAGCCAGTGGGACATCAACACCGGGGAGCTGTTTTTT. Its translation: CASSQWDINTGELFF.

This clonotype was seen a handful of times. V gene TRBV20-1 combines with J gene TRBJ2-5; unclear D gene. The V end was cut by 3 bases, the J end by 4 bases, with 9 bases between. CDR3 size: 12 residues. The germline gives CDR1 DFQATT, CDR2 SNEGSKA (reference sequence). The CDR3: CSASVIGETQYF. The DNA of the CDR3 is TGCAGTGCTAGCGTCATTGGAGAGACCCAGTACTTC.

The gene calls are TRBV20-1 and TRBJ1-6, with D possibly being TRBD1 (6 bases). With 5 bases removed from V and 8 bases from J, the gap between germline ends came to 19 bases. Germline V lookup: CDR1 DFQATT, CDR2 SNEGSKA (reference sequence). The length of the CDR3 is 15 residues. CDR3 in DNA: TGCAGTGCTGAGGGGGGGGCAGCAGGATATTCACCCCTCCACTTT. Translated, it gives CSAEGGAAGYSPLHF.

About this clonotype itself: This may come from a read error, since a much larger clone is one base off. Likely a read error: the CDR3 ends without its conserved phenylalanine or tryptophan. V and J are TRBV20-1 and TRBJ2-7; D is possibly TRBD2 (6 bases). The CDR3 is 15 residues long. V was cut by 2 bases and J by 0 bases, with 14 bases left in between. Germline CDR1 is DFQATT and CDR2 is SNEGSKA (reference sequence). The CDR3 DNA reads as TGCAGTGCTAGAAGGATAGCGGAAAACTCCTACGAGCAGTACTCC. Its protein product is CSARRIAENSYEQYS.

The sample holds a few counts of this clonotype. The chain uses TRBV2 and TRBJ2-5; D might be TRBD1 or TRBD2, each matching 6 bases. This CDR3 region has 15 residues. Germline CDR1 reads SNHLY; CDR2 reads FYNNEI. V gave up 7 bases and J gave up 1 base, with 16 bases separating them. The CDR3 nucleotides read TGTGCCAGCACGAGGCCCTCGGGGGCCCAAGAGACCCAGTACTTC. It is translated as CASTRPSGAQETQYF.

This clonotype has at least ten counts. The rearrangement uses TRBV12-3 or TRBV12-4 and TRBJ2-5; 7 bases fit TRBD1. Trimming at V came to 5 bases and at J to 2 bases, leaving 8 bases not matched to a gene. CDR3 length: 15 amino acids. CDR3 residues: CASSRDRTGQETQYF. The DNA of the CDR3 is TGTGCCAGCAGTCGCGACAGGACAGGTCAAGAGACCCAGTACTTC.

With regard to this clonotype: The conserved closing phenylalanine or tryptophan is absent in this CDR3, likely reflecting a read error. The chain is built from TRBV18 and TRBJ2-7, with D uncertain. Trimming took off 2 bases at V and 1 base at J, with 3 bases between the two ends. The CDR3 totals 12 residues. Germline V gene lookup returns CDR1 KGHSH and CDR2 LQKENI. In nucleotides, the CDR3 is TGTGCCAGCTCACCATCTTCCTACGAGCAGTACTCC. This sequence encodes CASSPSSYEQYS.

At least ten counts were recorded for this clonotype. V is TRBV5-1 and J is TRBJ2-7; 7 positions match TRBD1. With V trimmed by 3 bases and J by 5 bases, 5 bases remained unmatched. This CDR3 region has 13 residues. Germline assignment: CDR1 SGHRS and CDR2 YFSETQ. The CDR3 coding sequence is TGCGCCAGCAGCTCCGGACAGGAGGACGAGCAGTACTTC. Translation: CASSSGQEDEQYF.

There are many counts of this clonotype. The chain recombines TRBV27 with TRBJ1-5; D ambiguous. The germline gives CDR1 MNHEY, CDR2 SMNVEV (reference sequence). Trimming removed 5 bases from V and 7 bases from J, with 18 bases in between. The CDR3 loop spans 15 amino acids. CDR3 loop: CASSPIGQEPQPQHF. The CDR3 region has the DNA TGTGCCAGCAGTCCGATAGGGCAGGAGCCGCAGCCCCAGCATTTT.